The 10 T cell receptor beta chains given below trace back to one sample, sequenced in a study of T-cell memory formation after mild COVID-19 (dated by TCRdb to the early 2020s). The library came from 5' RACE. The instrument given in TCRdb is Illumina NovaSeq 6000. TCRdb passed the public sequencing reads through fastp at Q25 and MiXCR, retaining productive beta sequences. Each CDR3 protein gets just one entry, which takes the most common genes and DNA from the rows behind it. In all, the sample holds about 390,000 distinct CDR3 sequences, and around 21% of those were seen once. The ten largest make up about 12% of the sample. The sample comprised PBMCs or a T cell subset sorted from them (not recorded which). These receptors all come from an adult woman who had mild COVID-19 (a few samples of this study predate the infection). The sample titles of this study are shuffled in the database, so cell type and time point are left out; the donor was told from shared clones.

The V gene is TRBV7-3, the J gene TRBJ2-1; D remains unclear. The CDR3 is made up of 13 amino acids. Germline CDR1 SGHTA, CDR2 FQGTGA. V was trimmed by 5 bases and J by 9 bases, leaving 14 bases between them. CDR3 nucleotides: TGTGCCAGCAGCCCGCCTGGTGGAAGTGAGCAGTTCTTC. Translating it yields CASSPPGGSEQFF.

The chain employs TRBV5-6 and TRBJ2-3; 10 positions agree with TRBD2. Germline assignment: CDR1 SGHDT and CDR2 YYEEEE. This CDR3 spans 15 amino acids. J was trimmed by 2 bases and V by 2 bases; bases with no gene match: 2. In DNA form, the CDR3 reads TGTGCCAGCAGCTTCACTAGCGGGAACACAGATACGCAGTATTTT. It yields the protein CASSFTSGNTDTQYF. Full variable domain (outside the CDR3, taken from reference TRBV5-6 and TRBJ2-3): DAGVTQSPTHLIKTRGQQVTLRCSPKSGHDTVSWYQQALGQGPQFIFQYYEEEERQRGNFPDRFSGHQFPNYSSELNVNALLLGDSALYLCASSFTSGNTDTQYFGPGTRLTVL.

This rearrangement joins TRBV7-8 to TRBJ1-5; unclear D gene. This CDR3 is built from 12 residues. V was trimmed by 4 bases and J by 7 bases, leaving 8 bases between them. CDR1 and CDR2 (germline): SGHVS, FQNEAQ. The CDR3 spells CASSSGVQPQHF. The DNA of the CDR3 is TGTGCCAGCAGCTCCGGCGTCCAGCCCCAGCATTTT.

This clonotype was seen a few times. The chain combines TRBV18 with TRBJ2-7; 10 nucleotides align to TRBD1. In germline, CDR1 is KGHSH, CDR2 LQKENI. This CDR3 has 17 amino acids. V lost 4 bases and J lost 5; bases outside the gene matches: 14. The CDR3 region is CASSRTHPDRGRNEQYF. The CDR3 DNA is TGTGCCAGCTCACGAACCCACCCCGACAGGGGGCGGAACGAGCAGTACTTC. The entire variable domain, with the rest obtained from reference TRBV18 and TRBJ2-7, is as follows: NAGVMQNPRHLVRRRGQEARLRCSPMKGHSHVYWYRQLPEEGLKFMVYLQKENIIDESGMPKERFSAEFPKEGPSILRIQQVVRGDSAAYFCASSRTHPDRGRNEQYFGPGTRLTVT.

In this sample, this clonotype turned up a few times. V gene TRBV12-3 or TRBV12-4 combines with J gene TRBJ1-5; TRBD1 aligns across 7 bases. V gave up 7 bases and J gave up 6 bases; unmatched junction bases: 18. This CDR3 is 17 amino acids long. The CDR3 region has the DNA TGTGCCAGCACCCCCCAGCCCAGGCAGGGGGGTGGTCAGCCCCAGCATTTT. Translating it yields CASTPQPRQGGGQPQHF.

On this clonotype itself: The missing conserved phenylalanine or tryptophan at the end of this CDR3 makes a read error likely. V gene TRBV10-3 combines with J gene TRBJ2-3, with TRBD1 matching 10 bases. This CDR3 has 15 residues. Trimming removed 2 bases from V and 2 bases from J; junction bases left unmatched: 1. Germline V gene sequence: CDR1 ENHRY, CDR2 SYGVKD. The CDR3 DNA reads as TGTGCCATCAGTGAGGGGACAGGGGCCACAGATACGCAGTATTGT. This encodes CAISEGTGATDTQYC.

This clonotype was counted a few times. The chain uses TRBV20-1 and TRBJ1-1; a possible D gene is TRBD1 (6 bases). This CDR3 contains 14 residues. Trimming stripped 6 bases from V and 2 bases from J, with 16 bases between. Looked up from germline, CDR1 is DFQATT and CDR2 is SNEGSKA (reference sequence). CDR3 loop: CSAPPARGNTEAFF. The CDR3 DNA sequence: TGCAGTGCCCCCCCAGCCAGGGGTAACACTGAAGCTTTCTTT.

The CDR3 region is CASSFLAVEQFF. Here the CDR3 DNA reads TGTGCCAGCAGCTTCCTAGCGGTCGAGCAGTTCTTC. The gene calls are TRBV6-2 or TRBV6-3 and TRBJ2-1, with 7 bases fitting TRBD2. The CDR3 is 12 residues long. V shed 6 bases, J shed 10 bases, and the junction held 6 bases outside the gene matches. Germline V gene sequence: CDR1 MNHEY, CDR2 SVGEGT.

The sample holds one count of this clonotype. V is TRBV29-1 and J is TRBJ2-2, with a weak D call TRBD2 (6 bases). Germline values: CDR1 SQVTM, CDR2 ANQGSEA. V lost 7 bases to trimming and J lost 0 bases, with 15 bases between them. This CDR3 is 15 amino acids long. The CDR3 loop reads CSATAGTANTGELFF. In nucleotides, the CDR3 is TGCAGCGCTACAGCCGGGACTGCGAACACCGGGGAGCTGTTTTTT.

This clonotype appeared many times. The rearrangement uses TRBV4-1 and TRBJ2-3; the match to TRBD1 covers 9 bases. Germline assignment: CDR1 MGHRA and CDR2 YSYEKL. The ends lost 2 bases at V and 3 bases at J; junction bases unmatched: 6. This CDR3 spans 16 amino acids. Here the CDR3 reads CASSQLTGGVTDTQYF. The CDR3, as DNA: TGCGCCAGCAGCCAATTGACAGGGGGAGTAACAGATACGCAGTATTTT.